This passage covers 20 T cell receptor beta chains from one sample sequenced in a study of human T cells and chemical hapten exposure. Described time point: patch test 3, about 24 weeks after DPC sensitization. Specified treatment: therapeutic diphenylcyclopropenone sensitization with weekly scalp DPC. TCRdb re-called the RACE reads through MiXCR, storing one row per CDR3 protein. The table includes some 110,000 distinct CDR3 sequences, about 11% detected once. The source was whole blood, collected in connection with sensitization to the hapten diphenylcyclopropenone (DPC). Source of these receptors: a woman between 50 and 59 years old with alopecia areata. Some clones in this sample may be carry-over from other donors' samples.

This clonotype has just a few counts. The chain links TRBV6-1 to TRBJ2-6; tentatively, D is TRBD1 (6 bases). CDR3 length: 15 amino acids. The V gene's germline CDR1 is MNHNS and CDR2 SASEGT. Trimming stripped 5 bases from V and 4 bases from J, with 12 bases between. CDR3 residues: CASSQGWRGANVLTF. The CDR3 region has the DNA TGTGCCAGCAGTCAGGGGTGGCGGGGGGCCAACGTCCTGACTTTC.

In its sample, this clonotype was seen many times. The V gene is TRBV19, the J gene TRBJ1-4, with 7 bases that match TRBD1. Losses at the gene ends were 5 bases for V and 4 bases for J; bases not matched to a gene: 13. CDR1 is LNHDA and CDR2 is SQIVND in the germline V gene (reference sequence). There are 17 residues in the CDR3. CDR3 region: CASSGQVFGLNNEKLFF. CDR3 bases: TGTGCCAGTAGTGGACAGGTATTCGGACTCAATAATGAAAAACTGTTTTTT.

The genes are TRBV29-1 and TRBJ1-1, with 8 bases identical to TRBD1. The CDR3 is 13 amino acids. The germline V gene has CDR1 SQVTM and CDR2 ANQGSEA. J was trimmed by 5 bases and V by 7 bases; bases with no gene match: 9. The CDR3 reads CSAPDRASTEAFF. The CDR3 bases are TGCAGCGCCCCGGACAGGGCTTCGACTGAAGCTTTCTTT.

The table lists this clonotype with a few counts. The chain combines TRBV2 with TRBJ1-2; D is unclear. The CDR3 runs 10 residues. Germline CDR1 SNHLY, CDR2 FYNNEI. The V end was cut by 9 bases, the J end by 7 bases, with 9 bases between. The DNA of the CDR3 is TGTGCCAGTAGGGTGATTGGCTACACCTTC. It codes for CASRVIGYTF.

The chain employs TRBV7-9 and TRBJ2-3; D ambiguous. V lost 5 bases to trimming and J lost 6 bases, with 15 bases between them. The CDR3 is made up of 14 amino acids. From germline, CDR1 is SEHNR and CDR2 FQNEAQ (reference sequence). CDR3 sequence: CASSPLATGDTQYF. As DNA, the CDR3 is TGTGCCAGCAGCCCCCTGGCGACGGGCGATACGCAGTATTTT.

The rearrangement links TRBV7-9 to TRBJ2-2, with D perhaps TRBD1 (5 bases). CDR3 length: 16 amino acids. V was trimmed by 5 bases and J by 7 bases, leaving 20 bases between them. CDR1 and CDR2 from the germline V gene are SEHNR and FQNEAQ (reference sequence). The CDR3 DNA reads TGTGCCAGCAGCCCGCAGGGCCGCGGCCTGGGCGGGGAGCTGTTTTTT. Its protein is CASSPQGRGLGGELFF.

The chain joins TRBV2 to TRBJ1-1; possibly TRBD1 for D (5 bases). V was cut by 5 bases and J by 4 bases, with 14 bases left in between. Germline V CDR1 and CDR2: SNHLY, FYNNEI. The length of the CDR3 is 14 residues. This chain's CDR3 is CASSNREGSTEAFF. CDR3 DNA: TGTGCCAGCAGTAACAGAGAGGGGAGCACTGAAGCTTTCTTT.

This clonotype was seen more than once but under ten times. The chain carries TRBV7-2 and TRBJ1-5, with D hard to call. From germline, CDR1 is SGHTA and CDR2 FQGNSA. CDR3 length: 12 amino acids. V was trimmed by 7 bases and J by 9 bases, leaving 13 bases between them. For the CDR3, the DNA is TGTGCCAGCACTGAGGCCAGCTTGCCCCAGCATTTT. Protein: CASTEASLPQHF.

The rearrangement joins TRBV20-1 to TRBJ1-2; D is undetermined. CDR1 is DFQATT, CDR2 SNEGSKA, per germline (reference sequence). The V and J ends lost 4 bases and 2 bases respectively, with 8 bases between them. CDR3 length: 12 amino acids. Here the CDR3 reads CSAIQRNYGYTF. The CDR3, as DNA: TGCAGTGCTATACAGCGGAACTATGGCTACACCTTC.

Turning to this clonotype: The junction departs from germline at one end; a sequencing error may be responsible. CDR3 in DNA: TGTACCAGCAGTGGAAACTCTGGGGCCAACGTCCTGACTTTC. Translated, it gives CTSSGNSGANVLTF. The chain joins TRBV2 to TRBJ2-6; D remains ambiguous. The CDR3 is 14 residues long. From germline, CDR1 is SNHLY and CDR2 FYNNEI.

This clonotype has just a few counts. The chain links TRBV7-2 to TRBJ1-3, with TRBD1 identical over 7 bases. V lost 5 bases to trimming and J lost 4 bases; unmatched junction nucleotides: 8. CDR3 length: 15 amino acids. Germline assignment: CDR1 SGHTA and CDR2 FQGNSA. CDR3: CASSPQGTAGNTIYF. The CDR3 coding sequence is TGTGCCAGCAGCCCCCAGGGGACAGCCGGAAACACCATATATTTT.

This clonotype was counted a few times. This chain connects TRBV7-2 to TRBJ2-6; no reliable D call. CDR1 and CDR2 (germline): SGHTA, FQGNSA. The CDR3 has 17 residues. V was cut by 0 bases and J by 0 bases, with 9 bases left in between. CDR3 sequence: CASSLALRNSGANVLTF. In DNA form, the CDR3 reads TGTGCCAGCAGCTTAGCCCTCAGAAACTCTGGGGCCAACGTCCTGACTTTC.

This clonotype was seen only a few times. This chain joins TRBV18 and TRBJ1-6, with 7 bases lining up with TRBD1. The CDR3 totals 14 residues. Germline V gene data show CDR1 as KGHSH and CDR2 as LQKENI. Losses at the gene ends were 6 bases for V and 7 bases for J; bases not matched to a gene: 6. The CDR3, as DNA: TGTGCCAGCTCCTCCGACAGGGCGAATTCACCCCTCCACTTT. This gives the protein CASSSDRANSPLHF.

This clonotype was seen more than once but under ten times. The rearrangement uses TRBV6-5 and TRBJ1-6, with a tentative D call TRBD1 (5 bases). Germline V gene sequence: CDR1 MNHEY, CDR2 SVGAGI. The V gene lost 2 bases and the J gene lost 8 bases, with 10 bases spanning the gap. The CDR3 runs 14 residues. CDR3 sequence (DNA): TGTGCCAGCAGTTACGTCGGGGGGGATTCACCCCTCCACTTT. Its protein product is CASSYVGGDSPLHF.

This clonotype was recorded a few times. The chain recombines TRBV2 with TRBJ1-2, with D perhaps matching TRBD1 (6 bases). Germline V gives CDR1 SNHLY, CDR2 FYNNEI. Trimming took off 2 bases at V and 7 bases at J, with 17 bases between the two ends. The CDR3 runs to 15 residues. For the CDR3, the DNA is TGTGCCAGCAGTGAAAATGGCAGGGGAGGACGTGGCTACACCTTC. It encodes CASSENGRGGRGYTF.

This sequence joins TRBV30 and TRBJ1-1, with a possible D match to TRBD1 (5 bases). V lost 2 bases, J lost 7 bases, and 14 bases lay in between. The length of the CDR3 is 13 residues. The germline CDR1 and CDR2 sequences are GTSNPN and SVGIG (reference sequence). In nucleotides, the CDR3 is TGTGCCTGGAGTCTCGAGGGACGCCGTGAAGCTTTCTTT. It is translated as CAWSLEGRREAFF.

At least ten counts were recorded for this clonotype. The gene calls are TRBV12-3 or TRBV12-4 and TRBJ2-5, with D unresolved. CDR3 length: 16 amino acids. V lost 8 bases, J lost 2 bases, and 21 bases lay in between. CDR3 residues: CASRHQGADLQETQYF. As DNA, the CDR3 is TGTGCCAGCCGTCATCAAGGAGCAGATTTACAAGAGACCCAGTACTTC.

This clonotype occurred a few times. CDR3 sequence reads: CASSLDPPGGGSTDTQYF. The CDR3 bases are TGTGCCAGCAGCTTAGATCCCCCGGGAGGGGGTAGCACAGATACGCAGTATTTT. The V call is TRBV11-2, the J call TRBJ2-3, with TRBD2 identical over 8 bases. CDR3 length equals 18 residues. The germline CDR1 and CDR2 sequences are SGHAT and FQNNGV. Unmatched junction bases numbered 8, after V lost 0 bases and J lost 0 bases.

The rearrangement uses TRBV5-6 and TRBJ2-1; 14 bases match TRBD2. Germline lookup yields CDR1 SGHDT and CDR2 YYEEEE. Germline trimming cut 4 bases from V and 12 bases from J; bases unmatched to any gene: 9. This CDR3 is built from 15 residues. CDR3 in amino acids: CASSTGLAGGTLQFF. The CDR3 DNA reads as TGTGCCAGCAGCACCGGACTAGCGGGGGGCACATTGCAGTTCTTC.

This chain joins TRBV29-1 and TRBJ2-1; 11 nucleotides line up with TRBD2. Germline V lookup: CDR1 SQVTM, CDR2 ANQGSEA. CDR3 size: 14 residues. Trimming cost V 7 bases and J 6 bases; bases outside gene matches: 8. The CDR3 loop reads CSALVAGGSNEQFF. In nucleotides, the CDR3 is TGCAGCGCCCTGGTAGCGGGAGGGTCCAATGAGCAGTTCTTC.